This TCR beta chain was captured in a study of beta chain features in type 1 diabetes. Study-wide results and caveats: Shortening that was moderate but significant affected the TCRB CDR3s of Type 1 diabetes patients in all four CD4+ subsets. Patients' naive, central memory and regulatory TCRB repertoires appeared more alike than those of healthy donors. More deletions and fewer insertions at VDJ junctions were found in patients with type 1 diabetes.

This clone has only a few counts. Antigen: not known. CDR1 and CDR2 from the germline V gene are SQVTM and ANQGSEA. The ends lost 7 bases at V and 4 bases at J; junction bases unmatched: 8. The CDR3 runs 14 residues. Reverse transcription of all isolated RNA meant that expressed TCRB transcripts were sequenced. Stem cell-like memory T cell samples came in at an average of approximately 980,000 reads. Here immunoSEQ multiplex PCR was the method, and the copy in TCRdb shows in-frame clones only, minus some. The sample has 20,000 to 25,000 clones, less than 75% seen once. Cell sorting via CD45RO/CCR7/CD25/CD127/CD95/CD27 was performed to obtain CD4+ naive, central memory, regulatory and stem cell-like memory cells.

The clonotype originates from a young man with type 1 diabetes. The source material was stem cell memory CD4+ T cells from blood. The rearrangement joins TRBV29-1 to TRBJ2-2; TRBD1 agrees at 8 bases. This chain's CDR3 is CSGGGQGGTGELFF. The CDR3, as DNA: TGCAGCGGTGGAGGACAGGGTGGCACCGGGGAGCTGTTTTTT.